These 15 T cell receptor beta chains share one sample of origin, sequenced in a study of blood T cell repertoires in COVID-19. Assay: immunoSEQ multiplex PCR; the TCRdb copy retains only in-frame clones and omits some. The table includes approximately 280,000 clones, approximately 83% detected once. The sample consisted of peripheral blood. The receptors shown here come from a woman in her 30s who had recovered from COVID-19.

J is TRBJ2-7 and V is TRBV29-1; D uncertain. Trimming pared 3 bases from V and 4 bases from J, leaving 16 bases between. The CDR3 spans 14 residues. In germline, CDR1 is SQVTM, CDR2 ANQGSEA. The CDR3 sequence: CSVEIYPSRYEQYF. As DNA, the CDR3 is TGCAGCGTTGAGATTTACCCGAGTCGGTACGAGCAGTACTTC.

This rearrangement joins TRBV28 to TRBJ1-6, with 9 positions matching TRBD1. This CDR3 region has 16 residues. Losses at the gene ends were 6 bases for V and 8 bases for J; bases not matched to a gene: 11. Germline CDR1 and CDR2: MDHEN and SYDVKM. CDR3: CASSYSSGTGYSPLHF. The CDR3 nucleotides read TGTGCCAGCAGCTACAGTTCCGGGACAGGGTATTCACCCCTCCACTTT.

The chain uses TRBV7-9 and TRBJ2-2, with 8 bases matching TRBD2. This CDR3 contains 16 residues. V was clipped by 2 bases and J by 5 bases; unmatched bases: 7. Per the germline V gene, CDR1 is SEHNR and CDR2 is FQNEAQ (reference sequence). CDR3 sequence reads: CASSLWERGKTGELFF. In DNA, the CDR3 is TGTGCCAGCAGCTTATGGGAGCGGGGGAAGACCGGGGAGCTGTTTTTT. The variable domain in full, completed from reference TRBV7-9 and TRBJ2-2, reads DTGVSQNPRHKITKRGQNVTFRCDPISEHNRLYWYRQTLGQGPEFLTYFQNEAQLEKSRLLSDRFSAERPKGSFSTLEIQRTEQGDSAMYLCASSLWERGKTGELFFGEGSRLTVL.

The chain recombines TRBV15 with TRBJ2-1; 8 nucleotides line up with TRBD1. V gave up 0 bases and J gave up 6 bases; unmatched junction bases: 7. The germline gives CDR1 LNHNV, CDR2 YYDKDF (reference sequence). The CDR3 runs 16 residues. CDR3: CATSRDSGTGSNEQFF. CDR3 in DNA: TGTGCCACCAGCAGAGATTCCGGGACAGGCTCCAATGAGCAGTTCTTC.

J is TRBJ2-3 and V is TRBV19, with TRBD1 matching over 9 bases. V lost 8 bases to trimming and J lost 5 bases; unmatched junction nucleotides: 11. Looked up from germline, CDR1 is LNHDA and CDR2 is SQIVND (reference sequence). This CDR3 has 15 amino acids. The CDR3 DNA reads TGTGCCAGTTCTCCCTCCGGGACAGGGAAAGATACGCAGTATTTT. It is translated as CASSPSGTGKDTQYF.

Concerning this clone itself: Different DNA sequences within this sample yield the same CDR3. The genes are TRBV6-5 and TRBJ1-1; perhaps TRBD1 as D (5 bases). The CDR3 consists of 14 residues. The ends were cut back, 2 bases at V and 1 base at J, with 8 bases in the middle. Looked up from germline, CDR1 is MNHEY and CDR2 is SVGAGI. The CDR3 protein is CASSYTQGNTEAFF. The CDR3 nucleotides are TGTGCCAGCAGTTACACTCAGGGGAACACTGAAGCTTTCTTT.

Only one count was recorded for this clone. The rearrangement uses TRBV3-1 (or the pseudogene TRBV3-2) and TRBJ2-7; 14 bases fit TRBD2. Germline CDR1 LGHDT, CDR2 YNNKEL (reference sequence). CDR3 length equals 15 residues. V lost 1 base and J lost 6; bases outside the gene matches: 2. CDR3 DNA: TGTGCCAGCAGCCAAGGACTAGCGGGGGGGCGCGAGCAGTACTTC. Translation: CASSQGLAGGREQYF.

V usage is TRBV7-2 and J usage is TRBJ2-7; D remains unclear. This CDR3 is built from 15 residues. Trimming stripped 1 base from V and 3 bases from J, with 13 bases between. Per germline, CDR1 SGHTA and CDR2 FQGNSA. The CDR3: CASSLGAGSNYEQYF. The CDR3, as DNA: TGTGCCAGCAGCTTAGGGGCAGGAAGCAACTACGAGCAGTACTTC.

CDR3 bases: TGCGCCAGCAGCACCGACAGTTTTGGAAACACCATATATTTT. The encoded protein is CASSTDSFGNTIYF. This chain joins TRBV5-1 and TRBJ1-3; possible D gene TRBD1, 5 bases. This CDR3 contains 14 residues. V was pared by 4 bases and J by 3 bases, with 11 bases between. Germline assignment: CDR1 SGHRS and CDR2 YFSETQ.

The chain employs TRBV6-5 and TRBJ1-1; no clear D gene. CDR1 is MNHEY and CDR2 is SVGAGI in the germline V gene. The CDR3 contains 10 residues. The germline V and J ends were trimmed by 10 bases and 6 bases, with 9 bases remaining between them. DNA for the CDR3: TGTGCCAACCCGACACCTGAAGCTTTCTTT. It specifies CANPTPEAFF.

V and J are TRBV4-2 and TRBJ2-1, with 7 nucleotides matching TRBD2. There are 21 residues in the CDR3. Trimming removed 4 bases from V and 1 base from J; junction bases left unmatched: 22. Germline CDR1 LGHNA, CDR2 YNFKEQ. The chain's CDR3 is CASSPGGVAGKTTMSYNEQFF. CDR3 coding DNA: TGTGCCAGCAGCCCCGGGGGAGTAGCGGGTAAAACCACTATGTCCTACAATGAGCAGTTCTTC.

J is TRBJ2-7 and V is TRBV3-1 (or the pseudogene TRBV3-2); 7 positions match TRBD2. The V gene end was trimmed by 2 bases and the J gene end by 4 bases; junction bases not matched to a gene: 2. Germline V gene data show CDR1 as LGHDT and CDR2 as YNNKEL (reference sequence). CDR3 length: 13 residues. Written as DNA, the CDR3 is TGTGCCAGCAGCCAATCACTAGCGTACGAGCAGTACTTC. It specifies CASSQSLAYEQYF.

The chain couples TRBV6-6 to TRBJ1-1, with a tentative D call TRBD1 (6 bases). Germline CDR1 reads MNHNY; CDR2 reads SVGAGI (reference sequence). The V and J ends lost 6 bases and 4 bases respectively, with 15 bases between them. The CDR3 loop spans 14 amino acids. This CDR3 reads CASSRGTSATEAFF. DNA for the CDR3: TGTGCCAGCAGCCGAGGGACATCCGCCACTGAAGCTTTCTTT.

The CDR3 bases are TGTGCCAGCAGCTTAGGTAGCGGGGGGAGAAAAAATGAGCAGTTCTTC. It codes for CASSLGSGGRKNEQFF. The V gene is TRBV11-3, the J gene TRBJ2-1; 10 positions agree with TRBD2. Germline CDR1 SGHNT, CDR2 YENEEA. The ends lost 1 base at V and 7 bases at J; junction bases unmatched: 7. The length of the CDR3 is 16 residues.

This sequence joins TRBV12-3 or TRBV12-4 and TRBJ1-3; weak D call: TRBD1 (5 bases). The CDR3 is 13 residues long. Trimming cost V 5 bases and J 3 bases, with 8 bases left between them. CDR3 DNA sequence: TGTGCCAGCAGTCCGGGGGGTGGAAACACCATATATTTT. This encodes CASSPGGGNTIYF.